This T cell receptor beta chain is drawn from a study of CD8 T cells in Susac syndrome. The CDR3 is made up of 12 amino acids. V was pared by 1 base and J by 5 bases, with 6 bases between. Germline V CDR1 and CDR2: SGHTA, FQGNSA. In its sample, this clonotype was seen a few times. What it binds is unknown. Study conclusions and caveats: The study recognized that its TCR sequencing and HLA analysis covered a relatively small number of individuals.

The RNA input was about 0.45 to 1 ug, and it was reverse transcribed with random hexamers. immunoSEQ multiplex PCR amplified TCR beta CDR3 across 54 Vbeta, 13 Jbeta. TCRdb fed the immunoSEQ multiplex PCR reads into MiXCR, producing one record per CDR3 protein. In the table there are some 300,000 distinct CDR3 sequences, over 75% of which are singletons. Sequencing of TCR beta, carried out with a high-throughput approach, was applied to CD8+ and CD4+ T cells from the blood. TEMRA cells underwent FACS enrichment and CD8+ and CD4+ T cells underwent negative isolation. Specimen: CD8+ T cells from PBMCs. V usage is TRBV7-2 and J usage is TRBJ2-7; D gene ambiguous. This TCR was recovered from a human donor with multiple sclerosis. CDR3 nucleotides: TGTGCCAGCAGCTTAGGTTTAGACGAGCAGTACTTC. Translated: CASSLGLDEQYF. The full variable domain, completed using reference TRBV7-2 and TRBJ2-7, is GAGVSQSPSNKVTEKGKDVELRCDPISGHTALYWYRQSLGQGLEFLIYFQGNSAPDKSGLPSDRFSAERTGGSVSTLTIQRTQQEDSAVYLCASSLGLDEQYFGPGTRLTVT.